These 9 T cell receptor beta chains came from one sample sequenced in a study of identical twins. TCRdb re-called the 5' RACE reads with MiXCR, one entry per CDR3 protein. The sample contains more than 650,000 distinct CDR3 sequences, 6% to 6.5% of which appear only once. The material sequenced was naive T cells sorted from blood. The source of these receptors is a man aged 18 to 30 in good health.

This clonotype was recorded many times. The chain couples TRBV20-1 to TRBJ2-1; possibly TRBD2 for D (6 bases). Trimming removed 5 bases at V and 0 bases at J, with 23 bases between. Looked up from germline, CDR1 is DFQATT and CDR2 is SNEGSKA (reference sequence). The CDR3 runs 18 residues. The CDR3: CSAETPGSGGSSYNEQFF. CDR3 in DNA: TGCAGTGCTGAGACCCCCGGGAGTGGCGGCAGCTCCTACAATGAGCAGTTCTTC.

Many counts were recorded for this clonotype. The rearrangement links TRBV29-1 to TRBJ1-2; D perhaps matches TRBD1 (5 bases). Germline CDR1 reads SQVTM; CDR2 reads ANQGSEA. V lost 5 bases and J lost 7, with 17 bases in between. This CDR3 is 13 amino acids long. CDR3 region: CSVPGLTALGYTF. CDR3 coding DNA: TGCAGCGTTCCTGGGTTGACAGCGCTTGGCTACACCTTC.

This clonotype was recorded many times. The chain links TRBV20-1 to TRBJ1-2, with a possible D match to TRBD1 (6 bases). Trimming left V 4 bases short and J 2 bases short, with 14 bases between. Germline CDR1 and CDR2: DFQATT and SNEGSKA (reference sequence). This CDR3 is built from 14 residues. The CDR3 coding sequence is TGCAGTGCTACCAATACCCAGGGGAACTATGGCTACACCTTC. This sequence encodes CSATNTQGNYGYTF.

The J gene is TRBJ2-1, the V gene TRBV27; the D gene is possibly TRBD1 (6 bases). The CDR3 spans 15 residues. Trimming shortened V by 7 bases and J by 0 bases, and 13 bases separated the two germline ends. Germline CDR1 is MNHEY and CDR2 is SMNVEV (reference sequence). The CDR3 sequence: CASKTGTPSYNEQFF. CDR3 DNA: TGTGCCAGCAAAACCGGGACACCCTCCTACAATGAGCAGTTCTTC.

This clonotype was counted many times. The rearrangement uses TRBV2 and TRBJ2-3; D is ambiguous. Germline values: CDR1 SNHLY, CDR2 FYNNEI. Trimming took 7 bases from V and 3 from J, leaving 11 bases between them. This CDR3 is built from 13 residues. CDR3 region: CASKESPTDTQYF. CDR3 nucleotides: TGTGCCAGCAAAGAGAGTCCAACAGATACGCAGTATTTT.

This clonotype has at least ten counts. V is TRBV24-1 and J is TRBJ2-3; D not certain. Trimming removed 0 bases at V and 1 base at J, with 10 bases between. Per germline, CDR1 KGHDR and CDR2 SFDVKD. The CDR3 sequence is 16 residues long. The CDR3 region has the DNA TGTGCCACCAGTGATTTGGTTACGGACGGCACAGATACGCAGTATTTT. This sequence encodes CATSDLVTDGTDTQYF.

This clonotype was picked up a small number of times. The chain links TRBV4-2 to TRBJ2-1; D gene unclear. Between the trimmed V and J ends, which lost 0 bases and 5 bases, there was a span of 14 bases. Per germline, CDR1 LGHNA and CDR2 YNFKEQ. The CDR3 has 16 amino acids. CDR3 in amino acids: CASSQEGRNLHNEQFF. The CDR3 DNA sequence: TGTGCCAGCAGCCAAGAAGGGCGGAACCTACACAATGAGCAGTTCTTC.

This clonotype has a count of ten or more. V is TRBV12-3 or TRBV12-4 and J is TRBJ2-1; D gene unclear. V shed 2 bases and J shed 10 bases, with 9 bases lying between them. The CDR3 covers 12 residues. The CDR3 sequence is CASSLYSFEQFF. CDR3 nucleotide sequence: TGTGCCAGCAGTTTATATAGTTTCGAGCAGTTCTTC.

The CDR3 reads CSAKLAGTLNEQFF. The CDR3, as DNA: TGCAGTGCTAAACTAGCGGGGACCCTCAATGAGCAGTTCTTC. V and J are TRBV20-1 and TRBJ2-1; 10 positions match TRBD2. CDR1 DFQATT and CDR2 SNEGSKA come from the germline V gene (reference sequence). The CDR3 sequence is 14 residues long. With V trimmed by 4 bases and J by 6 bases, 6 bases remained unmatched.